What follows are 27 T cell receptor beta chains derived from one specimen sequenced in a study of T cell responses to AZD1222 COVID-19 vaccine. The protocol was immunoSEQ multiplex PCR, while the TCRdb copy is restricted to in-frame clones and leaves out a portion. The data show about 120,000 clones, around 94% seen once. Sequenced material: peripheral blood, taken on day 0 of AZD1222 vaccination. These receptors were collected from an adult in good health.

The gene calls are TRBV27 and TRBJ1-2, with 10 bases lining up with TRBD1. The trim removed 0 bases at V and 0 bases at J, leaving 1 base unmatched. The germline V gene has CDR1 MNHEY and CDR2 SMNVEV (reference sequence). This CDR3 spans 16 amino acids. This chain's CDR3 is CASSLSGTGANYGYTF. In DNA form, the CDR3 reads TGTGCCAGCAGTTTATCAGGGACAGGGGCTAACTATGGCTACACCTTC.

This chain joins TRBV18 and TRBJ1-5; a possible D gene is TRBD1 (6 bases). Germline V gene lookup returns CDR1 KGHSH and CDR2 LQKENI. The CDR3 loop spans 14 amino acids. Trimming stripped 6 bases from V and 7 bases from J, with 16 bases between. The chain's CDR3 is CASSMAGGAQPQHF. In DNA, the CDR3 is TGTGCCAGCTCCATGGCGGGGGGGGCACAGCCCCAGCATTTT.

The chain carries TRBV11-2 and TRBJ2-7, with D possibly being TRBD1 (6 bases). Trimming removed 3 bases at V and 7 bases at J, with 19 bases between. The CDR3 length is 15 residues. Germline CDR1 is SGHAT and CDR2 is FQNNGV. The CDR3 DNA sequence: TGTGCCAGCAGCTTCCTGGGCAGGGGTATAGATGAGCAGTACGTC. Translation gives CASSFLGRGIDEQYV.

This chain links TRBV14 with TRBJ2-1; TRBD1 might be the D (6 bases). The CDR3 extends over 14 amino acids. CDR1 SGHDN and CDR2 FVKESK come from the germline V gene. V lost 4 bases and J lost 0, with 7 bases in between. The CDR3 DNA reads as TGTGCCAGCAGCCCGGACAGCTCCTACAATGAGCAGTTCTTC. It specifies CASSPDSSYNEQFF.

This rearrangement joins TRBV6-1 to TRBJ1-5; D remains ambiguous. V was cut by 2 bases and J by 0 bases, with 8 bases left in between. CDR1 MNHNS and CDR2 SASEGT come from the germline V gene. The CDR3 consists of 15 residues. CDR3 coding DNA: TGTGCCAGCAGTGAACCGCCAGCTAGCAATCAGCCCCAGCATTTT. It specifies CASSEPPASNQPQHF.

The V gene is TRBV28, the J gene TRBJ1-1, with 10 positions matching TRBD1. The V gene's germline CDR1 is MDHEN and CDR2 SYDVKM. With V trimmed by 5 bases and J by 6 bases, 6 bases remained unmatched. This CDR3 has 14 residues. The CDR3 is CASSDRDRGAEAFF. The CDR3 DNA reads TGTGCCAGCAGTGACCGGGACAGGGGTGCTGAAGCTTTCTTT.

This chain joins TRBV7-9 and TRBJ2-6, with TRBD2 matching 10 bases. Germline V gene data show CDR1 as SEHNR and CDR2 as FQNEAQ (reference sequence). V shed 5 bases and J 4 bases; nucleotides not matched to a gene: 14. CDR3 length: 19 residues. The chain's CDR3 is CASSRWQVSGRSGANVLTF. The CDR3 nucleotides are TGTGCCAGCAGCCGCTGGCAGGTTAGCGGGAGGTCCGGGGCCAACGTCCTGACTTTC.

The J gene is TRBJ1-3, the V gene TRBV30; D uncertain. Germline V gene lookup returns CDR1 GTSNPN and CDR2 SVGIG (reference sequence). There are 16 residues in the CDR3. Between the trimmed V and J ends, which lost 0 bases and 0 bases, there was a span of 12 bases. CDR3 coding DNA: TGTGCCTGGAGTGTACTTGTGGCACTCTCTGGAAACACCATATATTTT. Translation gives CAWSVLVALSGNTIYF.

In this sample, this clone turned up a few times. The rearrangement uses TRBV2 and TRBJ1-5, with D possibly TRBD1 on 6 matching bases. V was cut by 7 bases and J by 13 bases, with 17 bases left in between. Germline V gene data show CDR1 as SNHLY and CDR2 as FYNNEI. The CDR3 is 12 residues long. The CDR3 is CASTLSGGQQHF. The CDR3 coding sequence is TGTGCCAGCACCTTATCCGGGGGCCAGCAGCATTTT.

This clone appeared a few times. The chain carries TRBV19 and TRBJ1-2; D not resolved. The CDR3 totals 13 residues. The germline V and J ends were trimmed by 3 bases and 2 bases, with 7 bases remaining between them. Germline CDR1 LNHDA, CDR2 SQIVND (reference sequence). The CDR3 DNA reads as TGTGCCAGTAGTATTAACGGAAACTATGGCTACACCTTC. This gives the protein CASSINGNYGYTF.

The chain couples TRBV5-1 to TRBJ2-3, with 7 positions matching TRBD1. V lost 4 bases, J lost 4 bases, and 6 bases stayed unmatched. Germline CDR1 and CDR2: SGHRS and YFSETQ. The CDR3 totals 14 residues. CDR3 region: CASSQGQIADTQYF. In DNA, the CDR3 is TGCGCCAGCAGCCAGGGACAGATAGCAGATACGCAGTATTTT.

This sequence joins TRBV24-1 and TRBJ1-2; TRBD1 matches 10 bases. V shed 7 bases, J shed 7 bases, and the junction held 2 bases outside the gene matches. CDR3 length: 12 amino acids. Germline lookup yields CDR1 KGHDR and CDR2 SFDVKD. In DNA form, the CDR3 reads TGTGCCACCAGGGGGACAGGGGTTGGCTACACCTTC. It encodes CATRGTGVGYTF.

The chain employs TRBV25-1 and TRBJ2-6; D may be TRBD1 (6 bases). The V gene lost 3 bases and the J gene lost 2 bases, with 14 bases spanning the gap. CDR3 length equals 17 residues. Germline V lookup: CDR1 MGHDK, CDR2 SYGVNS. The CDR3 sequence is CASSDGEGVAGANVLTF. The CDR3 nucleotides are TGTGCCAGCAGTGATGGAGAGGGGGTCGCTGGGGCCAACGTCCTGACTTTC.

The V gene is TRBV12-5, the J gene TRBJ1-1, with D uncertain. In germline, CDR1 is LGHNT, CDR2 FRNRAP. Deletions cut 3 bases from V and 1 base from J, with 9 bases between. This CDR3 has 14 residues. In nucleotides, the CDR3 is TGTGCTAGTGGTTTAGGAGTATCGAACACTGAAGCTTTCTTT. It yields the protein CASGLGVSNTEAFF.

V gene TRBV5-1 combines with J gene TRBJ1-6; D remains ambiguous. The V end lost 0 bases, the J end lost 8 bases, and 12 bases lay between the germline ends. This CDR3 has 15 amino acids. Germline V gene data show CDR1 as SGHRS and CDR2 as YFSETQ. The CDR3 loop is CASSLVGDSYSPLHF. Written as DNA, the CDR3 is TGCGCCAGCAGCTTGGTCGGGGATTCCTATTCACCCCTCCACTTT.

This clone occurred once. The chain uses TRBV18 and TRBJ2-6; TRBD1 agrees at 7 bases. This CDR3 has 20 residues. CDR1 and CDR2 (germline): KGHSH, LQKENI. J was trimmed by 0 bases and V by 1 base; bases with no gene match: 12. The CDR3 DNA reads as TGTGCCAGCTCACCACGGGACAGTCCCCTTTCGGGCTCTGGGGCCAACGTCCTGACTTTC. Amino acid sequence: CASSPRDSPLSGSGANVLTF.

The chain links TRBV4-2 to TRBJ1-1; TRBD1 matches at 9 bases. Germline V gives CDR1 LGHNA, CDR2 YNFKEQ. The CDR3 runs 16 residues. V lost 1 base to trimming and J lost 3 bases; unmatched junction nucleotides: 6. DNA of the CDR3: TGTGCCAGCAGCCAAGTCCTGGGACAGGGTTACACTGAAGCTTTCTTT. It translates to CASSQVLGQGYTEAFF.

This sequence joins TRBV12-5 and TRBJ1-3, with 10 nucleotides matching TRBD1. Germline CDR1 LGHNT, CDR2 FRNRAP. Trimming at V came to 5 bases and at J to 2 bases, leaving 3 bases not matched to a gene. The CDR3 length is 15 residues. CDR3 in amino acids: CASGLTGGPGNTIYF. DNA of the CDR3: TGTGCTAGTGGTCTGACAGGGGGCCCTGGAAACACCATATATTTT.

J is TRBJ1-1 and V is TRBV10-3; 8 nucleotides agree with TRBD1. V was pared by 4 bases and J by 8 bases, with 9 bases of the junction left unmatched. Germline V gene data show CDR1 as ENHRY and CDR2 as SYGVKD. This CDR3 comprises 14 residues. The CDR3 bases are TGTGCCATCAGTGGACCGACAGGGGTAGCCGAAGCTTTCTTT. As protein: CAISGPTGVAEAFF.

This chain uses TRBV12-1 with TRBJ1-1; TRBD1 was called by the table and not checked on the DNA. TRBV12-1 is assigned pseudogene status. This CDR3 region has 10 residues. The CDR3 protein is CASSPNEAFF. CDR3 in DNA: TGTGCCAGCAGCCCCAATGAAGCTTTCTTT.

V gene TRBV18 combines with J gene TRBJ1-1, with TRBD1 as a possible D gene (5 bases). Germline-derived CDR1 and CDR2 are KGHSH and LQKENI. This CDR3 spans 14 amino acids. V was pared by 2 bases and J by 0 bases, with 7 bases between. CDR3 nucleotides: TGTGCCAGCTCACCATGGACACTGAACACTGAAGCTTTCTTT. This gives the protein CASSPWTLNTEAFF.

The chain couples TRBV3-1 (or the pseudogene TRBV3-2) to TRBJ2-1; TRBD2 aligns across 12 bases. Germline CDR1 and CDR2: LGHDT and YNNKEL (reference sequence). V shed 3 bases, J shed 8 bases, and the junction held 5 bases outside the gene matches. The CDR3 consists of 15 residues. CDR3 residues: CASSQTSGSLHEQFF. Written as DNA, the CDR3 is TGTGCCAGCAGCCAGACTAGCGGGAGCTTACATGAGCAGTTCTTC.

V gene TRBV19 combines with J gene TRBJ2-1; weak D call: TRBD2 (6 bases). The V gene's germline CDR1 is LNHDA and CDR2 SQIVND (reference sequence). Deletions cut 6 bases from V and 0 bases from J, with 18 bases between. This CDR3 is built from 17 residues. This chain's CDR3 is CASRKPPGGSSYNEQFF. CDR3 DNA: TGTGCCAGTAGAAAACCCCCCGGAGGGAGCTCCTACAATGAGCAGTTCTTC.

This clone appeared a single time. The chain carries TRBV5-4 and TRBJ1-5, with D possibly being TRBD1 (5 bases). The CDR3 is 14 amino acids. Germline CDR1 reads SGHNT; CDR2 reads YYREEE (reference sequence). V was shortened by 1 base and J by 1 base, with 6 bases between the two germline ends. CDR3 DNA sequence: TGTGCCAGCAGCTTGTCAGGGAGCAATCAGCCCCAGCATTTT. Translated: CASSLSGSNQPQHF.

This sequence joins TRBV6-5 and TRBJ2-1; 7 bases are a match to TRBD2. The CDR3 has 13 amino acids. Germline trimming cut 6 bases from V and 3 bases from J; bases unmatched to any gene: 2. Germline loops: CDR1 MNHEY, CDR2 SVGAGI. The CDR3 bases are TGTGCCAGCAGACCGGGAGGCTACAATGAGCAGTTCTTC. The encoded protein is CASRPGGYNEQFF.

The chain employs TRBV5-4 and TRBJ2-3; 7 bases are a match to TRBD2. The CDR3 contains 15 residues. Looked up from germline, CDR1 is SGHNT and CDR2 is YYREEE (reference sequence). V shed 4 bases, J shed 6 bases, and the junction held 11 bases outside the gene matches. CDR3 sequence: CASSQPSTSWDTQYF. In DNA form, the CDR3 reads TGTGCCAGCAGCCAACCGTCGACTAGCTGGGATACGCAGTATTTT.

V is TRBV4-1 and J is TRBJ1-2; no reliable D call. Germline V gene sequence: CDR1 MGHRA, CDR2 YSYEKL. The CDR3 is made up of 17 amino acids. The V end lost 1 base, the J end lost 0 bases, and 15 bases lay between the germline ends. CDR3 in amino acids: CASSQGHAAVSNYGYTF. CDR3 in DNA: TGCGCCAGCAGCCAAGGTCATGCGGCGGTCTCTAACTATGGCTACACCTTC.